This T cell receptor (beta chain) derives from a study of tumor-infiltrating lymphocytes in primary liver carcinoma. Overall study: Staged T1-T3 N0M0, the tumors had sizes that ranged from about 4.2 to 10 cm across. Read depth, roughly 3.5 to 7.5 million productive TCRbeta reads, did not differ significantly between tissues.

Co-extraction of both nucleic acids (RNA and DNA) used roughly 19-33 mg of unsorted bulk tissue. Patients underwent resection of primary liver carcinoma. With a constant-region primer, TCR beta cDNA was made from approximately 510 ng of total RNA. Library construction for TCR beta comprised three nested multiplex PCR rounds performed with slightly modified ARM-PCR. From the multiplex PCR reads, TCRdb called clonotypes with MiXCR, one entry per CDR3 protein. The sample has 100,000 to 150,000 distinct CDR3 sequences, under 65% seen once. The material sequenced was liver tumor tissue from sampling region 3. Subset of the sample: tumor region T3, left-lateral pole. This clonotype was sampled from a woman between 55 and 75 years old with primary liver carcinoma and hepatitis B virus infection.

The CDR3 DNA reads as TGTGCCAGAAGTCTAGAATTCCGGGACAGGACAGAGAAACTGTTTTTT. This translates into CARSLEFRDRTEKLFF. The chain carries TRBV28 and TRBJ1-4; TRBD1 aligns across 8 bases. V lost 9 bases, J lost 11 bases, and 20 bases stayed unmatched. Germline CDR1 MDHEN, CDR2 SYDVKM. The CDR3 is made up of 16 amino acids.